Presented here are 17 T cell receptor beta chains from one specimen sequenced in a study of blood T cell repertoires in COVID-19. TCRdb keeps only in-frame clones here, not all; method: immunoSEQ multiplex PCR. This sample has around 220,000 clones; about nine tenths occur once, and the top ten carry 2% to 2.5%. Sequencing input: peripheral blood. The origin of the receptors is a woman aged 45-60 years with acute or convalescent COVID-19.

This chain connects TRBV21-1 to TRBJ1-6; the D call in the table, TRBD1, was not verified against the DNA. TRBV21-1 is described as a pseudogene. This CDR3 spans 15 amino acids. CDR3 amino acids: CASPIDSYYNSPLHF. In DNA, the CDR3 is TGTGCCAGCCCGATCGACAGCTACTATAATTCACCCCTCCACTTT.

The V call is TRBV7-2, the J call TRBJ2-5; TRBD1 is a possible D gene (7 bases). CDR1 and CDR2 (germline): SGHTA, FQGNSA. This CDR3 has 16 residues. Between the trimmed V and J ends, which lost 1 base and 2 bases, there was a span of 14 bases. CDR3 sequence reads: CASSLVSGGRQETQYF. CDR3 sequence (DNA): TGTGCCAGCAGCTTAGTGTCAGGGGGGAGACAAGAGACCCAGTACTTC.

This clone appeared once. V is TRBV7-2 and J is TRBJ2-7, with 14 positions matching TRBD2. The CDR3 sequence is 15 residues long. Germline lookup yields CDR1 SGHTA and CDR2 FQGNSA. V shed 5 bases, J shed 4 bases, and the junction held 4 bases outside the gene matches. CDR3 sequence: CASSLRLAGGYEQYF. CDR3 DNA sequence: TGTGCCAGCAGCCTGCGACTAGCGGGAGGGTACGAGCAGTACTTC. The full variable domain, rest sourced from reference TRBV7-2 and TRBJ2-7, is GAGVSQSPSNKVTEKGKDVELRCDPISGHTALYWYRQSLGQGLEFLIYFQGNSAPDKSGLPSDRFSAERTGGSVSTLTIQRTQQEDSAVYLCASSLRLAGGYEQYFGPGTRLTVT.

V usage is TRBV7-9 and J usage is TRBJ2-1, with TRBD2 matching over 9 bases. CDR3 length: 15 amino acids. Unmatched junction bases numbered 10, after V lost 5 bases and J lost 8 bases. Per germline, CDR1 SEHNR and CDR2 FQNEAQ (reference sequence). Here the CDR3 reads CASSPRSGGSHEQFF. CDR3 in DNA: TGTGCCAGCAGCCCCAGAAGCGGGGGGTCGCATGAGCAGTTCTTC. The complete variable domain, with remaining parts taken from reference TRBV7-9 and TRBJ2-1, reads DTGVSQNPRHKITKRGQNVTFRCDPISEHNRLYWYRQTLGQGPEFLTYFQNEAQLEKSRLLSDRFSAERPKGSFSTLEIQRTEQGDSAMYLCASSPRSGGSHEQFFGPGTRLTVL.

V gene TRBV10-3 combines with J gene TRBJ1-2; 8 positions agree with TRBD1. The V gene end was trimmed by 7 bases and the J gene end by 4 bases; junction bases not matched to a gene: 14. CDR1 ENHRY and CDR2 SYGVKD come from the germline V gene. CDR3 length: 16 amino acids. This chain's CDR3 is CAIKPPPGQDIYGYTF. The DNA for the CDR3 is TGTGCCATCAAGCCCCCCCCGGGACAGGATATCTATGGCTACACCTTC.

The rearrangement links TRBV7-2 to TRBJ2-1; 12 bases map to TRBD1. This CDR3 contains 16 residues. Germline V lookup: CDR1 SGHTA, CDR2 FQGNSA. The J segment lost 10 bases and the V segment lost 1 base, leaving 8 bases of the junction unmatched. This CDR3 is CASSLGTGQGAREQFF. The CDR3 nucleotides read TGTGCCAGCAGCTTAGGGACGGGACAGGGGGCGCGGGAGCAGTTCTTC.

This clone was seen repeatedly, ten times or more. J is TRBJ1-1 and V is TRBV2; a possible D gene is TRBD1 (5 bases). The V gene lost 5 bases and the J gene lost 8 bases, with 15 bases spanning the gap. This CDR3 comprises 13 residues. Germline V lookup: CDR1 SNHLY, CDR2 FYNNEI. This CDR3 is CASSPGQAREAFF. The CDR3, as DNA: TGTGCCAGCAGTCCTGGACAAGCTAGGGAAGCTTTCTTT.

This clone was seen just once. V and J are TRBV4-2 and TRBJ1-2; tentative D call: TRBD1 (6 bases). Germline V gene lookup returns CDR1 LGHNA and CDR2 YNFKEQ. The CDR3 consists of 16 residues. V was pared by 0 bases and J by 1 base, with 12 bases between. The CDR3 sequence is CASSQDRQGNNYGYTF. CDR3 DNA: TGTGCCAGCAGCCAAGATAGGCAGGGGAATAACTATGGCTACACCTTC.

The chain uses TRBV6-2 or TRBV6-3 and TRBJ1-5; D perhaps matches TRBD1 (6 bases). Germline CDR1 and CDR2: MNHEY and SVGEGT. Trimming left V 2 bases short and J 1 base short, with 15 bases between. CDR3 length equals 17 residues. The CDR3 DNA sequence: TGTGCCAGCAGTTACCTCCGGGACATCGTGAGCAATCAGCCCCAGCATTTT. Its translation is CASSYLRDIVSNQPQHF.

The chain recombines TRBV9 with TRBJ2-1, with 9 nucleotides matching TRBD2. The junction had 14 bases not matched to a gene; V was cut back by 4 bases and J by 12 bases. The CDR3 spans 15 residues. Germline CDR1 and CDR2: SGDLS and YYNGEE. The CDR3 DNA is TGTGCCAGCAGCCCCTGGGATAGCGGGGGCTCAGGGCAGTTCTTC. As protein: CASSPWDSGGSGQFF.

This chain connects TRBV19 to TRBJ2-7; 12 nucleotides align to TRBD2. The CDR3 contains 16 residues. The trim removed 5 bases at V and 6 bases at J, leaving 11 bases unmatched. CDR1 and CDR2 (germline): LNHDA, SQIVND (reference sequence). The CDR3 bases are TGTGCCAGTAGTCTTTACCCCGGACTAGCGGGAAGCGAGCAGTACTTC. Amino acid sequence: CASSLYPGLAGSEQYF. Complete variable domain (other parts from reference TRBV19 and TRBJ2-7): DGGITQSPKYLFRKEGQNVTLSCEQNLNHDAMYWYRQDPGQGLRLIYYSQIVNDFQKGDIAEGYSVSREKKESFPLTVTSAQKNPTAFYLCASSLYPGLAGSEQYFGPGTRLTVT.

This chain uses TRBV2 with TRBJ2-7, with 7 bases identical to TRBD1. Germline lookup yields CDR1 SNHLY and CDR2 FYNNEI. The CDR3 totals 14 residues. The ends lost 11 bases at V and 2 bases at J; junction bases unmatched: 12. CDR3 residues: CAGSRQGKTYEQYF. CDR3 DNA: TGTGCCGGATCAAGACAGGGAAAAACCTACGAGCAGTACTTC. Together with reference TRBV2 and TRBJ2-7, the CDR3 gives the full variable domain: EPEVTQTPSHQVTQMGQEVILRCVPISNHLYFYWYRQILGQKVEFLVSFYNNEISEKSEIFDDQFSVERPDGSNFTLKIRSTKLEDSAMYFCAGSRQGKTYEQYFGPGTRLTVT.

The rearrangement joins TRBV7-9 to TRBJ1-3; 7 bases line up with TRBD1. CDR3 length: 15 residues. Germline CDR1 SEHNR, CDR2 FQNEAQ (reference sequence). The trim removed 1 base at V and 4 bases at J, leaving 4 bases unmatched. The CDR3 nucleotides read TGTGCCAGCAGCTTAGAAGGGGGCAAGGGAAACACCATATATTTT. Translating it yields CASSLEGGKGNTIYF.

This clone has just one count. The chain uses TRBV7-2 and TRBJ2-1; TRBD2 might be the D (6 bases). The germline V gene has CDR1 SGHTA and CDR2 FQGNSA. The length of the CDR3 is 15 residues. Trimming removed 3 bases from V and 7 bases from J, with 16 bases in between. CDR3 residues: CASSFGGANANEQFF. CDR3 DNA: TGTGCCAGCAGCTTTGGAGGGGCGAATGCAAATGAGCAGTTCTTC.

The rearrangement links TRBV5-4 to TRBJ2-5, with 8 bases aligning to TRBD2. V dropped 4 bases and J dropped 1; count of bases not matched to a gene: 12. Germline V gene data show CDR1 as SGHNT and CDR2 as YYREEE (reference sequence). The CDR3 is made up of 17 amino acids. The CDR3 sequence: CASSPTTSGVFQETQYF. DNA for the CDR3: TGTGCCAGCAGCCCCACCACTAGCGGTGTATTCCAAGAGACCCAGTACTTC.

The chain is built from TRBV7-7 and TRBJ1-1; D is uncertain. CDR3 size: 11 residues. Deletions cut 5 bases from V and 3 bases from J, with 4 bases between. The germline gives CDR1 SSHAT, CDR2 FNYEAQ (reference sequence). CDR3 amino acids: CASSSYTEAFF. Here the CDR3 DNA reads TGTGCCAGCAGCAGCTACACTGAAGCTTTCTTT.

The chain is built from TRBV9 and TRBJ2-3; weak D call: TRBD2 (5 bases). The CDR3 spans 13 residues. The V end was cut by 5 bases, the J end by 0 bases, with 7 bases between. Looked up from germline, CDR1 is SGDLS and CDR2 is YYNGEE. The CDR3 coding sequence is TGTGCCAGCAGTACGGGGAGCACAGATACGCAGTATTTT. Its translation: CASSTGSTDTQYF.